These T cell receptor beta chains were read from a single sample in a study of blood T cells in healthy people across ages. TCRdb reprocessed the 5' RACE reads with MiXCR, giving one entry per CDR3 protein. The table includes over 500,000 distinct CDR3 sequences, about 51% detected once. Sequences were obtained from blood. Every receptor here comes from a woman aged 80 or older in good health. The CDR3 runs from the conserved cysteine through the conserved F or W. The order of the fields is D gene, clone size, J gene, V gene, CDR3 protein, CDR3 DNA. The D gene is left open where the match is weak. Clone sizes are given selectively: once, few, many, or a class where the clone is expanded.

d_call: .
clone_size: many
j_call: TRBJ2-4
v_call: TRBV12-3/TRBV12-4
cdr3_aa: CASSSDPGAAQGGKNIQYF
cdr3_nt: TGTGCCAGCAGTAGCGACCCGGGGGCTGCCCAGGGAGGTAAAAACATTCAGTACTTC

d_call: TRBD1
clone_size: few
j_call: TRBJ1-4
v_call: TRBV7-6
cdr3_aa: CASSLAGTGGAVTNEKLFF
cdr3_nt: TGTGCCAGCAGCTTAGCGGGGACAGGGGGCGCGGTAACTAATGAAAAACTGTTTTTT

d_call: .
clone_size: once
j_call: TRBJ2-2
v_call: TRBV7-9
cdr3_aa: CAQQDTVPRGELFF
cdr3_nt: TGTGCCCAGCAAGATACAGTTCCCAGGGGGGAGCTGTTTTTT

d_call: TRBD1
clone_size: .
j_call: TRBJ2-7
v_call: TRBV29-1
cdr3_aa: CSGAETGYHEQYF
cdr3_nt: TGCAGCGGCGCAGAGACAGGGTACCACGAGCAGTACTTC

d_call: .
clone_size: .
j_call: TRBJ2-7
v_call: TRBV10-3
cdr3_aa: CAISEELDLYEQYF
cdr3_nt: TGTGCCATCAGTGAGGAACTGGACCTCTACGAGCAGTACTTC

d_call: .
clone_size: many
j_call: TRBJ2-4
v_call: TRBV5-1
cdr3_aa: CASSLTSASKNIQYF
cdr3_nt: TGCGCCAGCAGCTTGACGTCAGCTTCCAAAAACATTCAGTACTTC

d_call: TRBD2
clone_size: .
j_call: TRBJ2-3
v_call: TRBV12-3/TRBV12-4
cdr3_aa: CASSPGLAGGSHTDTQYF
cdr3_nt: TGTGCCAGCAGTCCTGGACTAGCGGGAGGGAGCCACACAGATACGCAGTATTTT

d_call: TRBD1
clone_size: .
j_call: TRBJ1-2
v_call: TRBV5-1
cdr3_aa: CASSLRDRPYGYTF
cdr3_nt: TGCGCCAGCAGCTTGAGGGACAGACCCTATGGCTACACCTTC

d_call: .
clone_size: .
j_call: TRBJ1-6
v_call: TRBV25-1
cdr3_aa: CASSTHRQGASPLHF
cdr3_nt: TGTGCCAGCAGTACCCACCGACAAGGGGCTTCACCCCTCCACTTT

d_call: .
clone_size: .
j_call: TRBJ1-5
v_call: TRBV28
cdr3_aa: CASSSNRAGGDVMGPQHF
cdr3_nt: TGTGCCAGCAGTTCCAATAGGGCTGGGGGGGACGTTATGGGGCCCCAGCATTTT

d_call: .
clone_size: many
j_call: TRBJ2-1
v_call: TRBV24-1
cdr3_aa: CATSDRLPYNEQFF
cdr3_nt: TGTGCCACCAGTGATCGGCTCCCCTACAATGAGCAGTTCTTC

d_call: .
clone_size: few
j_call: TRBJ2-5
v_call: TRBV5-1
cdr3_aa: CASSLSLTRTTQYF
cdr3_nt: TGCGCCAGCAGCTTGAGTCTAACTCGTACGACCCAGTACTTC

d_call: TRBD1
clone_size: .
j_call: TRBJ2-3
v_call: TRBV10-3
cdr3_aa: CAISQTGLSTDTQYF
cdr3_nt: TGTGCCATCAGCCAGACAGGGTTGAGTACAGATACGCAGTATTTT

d_call: .
clone_size: .
j_call: TRBJ1-5
v_call: TRBV10-3
cdr3_aa: CAISESGNNQPQHF
cdr3_nt: TGTGCCATCAGTGAGTCTGGGAACAATCAGCCCCAGCATTTT

d_call: TRBD2
clone_size: few
j_call: TRBJ2-1
v_call: TRBV20-1
cdr3_aa: CSARPSGRDPYNEQFF
cdr3_nt: TGCAGTGCTAGACCTAGCGGGAGAGACCCCTACAATGAGCAGTTCTTC

d_call: .
clone_size: once
j_call: TRBJ1-2
v_call: TRBV11-2
cdr3_aa: CAGSVLPNYGYTF
cdr3_nt: TGTGCCGGCAGCGTACTTCCTAACTATGGCTACACCTTC

d_call: TRBD1
clone_size: few
j_call: TRBJ2-7
v_call: TRBV7-4
cdr3_aa: CASSSVRDRGAYEQYF
cdr3_nt: TGTGCCAGCAGCTCAGTACGAGACAGGGGAGCCTACGAGCAGTACTTC

d_call: .
clone_size: .
j_call: TRBJ2-3
v_call: TRBV12-3/TRBV12-4
cdr3_aa: CASSQTGSPDTQYF
cdr3_nt: TGTGCCAGCAGTCAAACAGGGAGCCCAGATACGCAGTATTTT

d_call: TRBD2
clone_size: few
j_call: TRBJ2-1
v_call: TRBV14
cdr3_aa: CASRESGGSPNEQFF
cdr3_nt: TGTGCCAGCAGGGAAAGCGGGGGATCCCCCAATGAGCAGTTCTTC

d_call: .
clone_size: .
j_call: TRBJ2-1
v_call: TRBV25-1
cdr3_aa: CASRGRESSYNEQFF
cdr3_nt: TGTGCCAGCAGGGGGAGAGAAAGCTCCTACAATGAGCAGTTCTTC

d_call: TRBD2
clone_size: few
j_call: TRBJ2-7
v_call: TRBV20-1
cdr3_aa: CSAAGTRVHSYEQYF
cdr3_nt: TGCAGTGCTGCCGGGACTAGAGTCCACTCCTACGAGCAGTACTTC

d_call: .
clone_size: .
j_call: TRBJ1-5
v_call: TRBV20-1
cdr3_aa: CSASGGAGRNQPQHF
cdr3_nt: TGCAGTGCTAGCGGGGGCGCGGGTCGGAATCAGCCCCAGCATTTT

d_call: .
clone_size: few
j_call: TRBJ1-5
v_call: TRBV29-1
cdr3_aa: CSVGSSNQPQHF
cdr3_nt: TGCAGCGTTGGTTCTAGCAATCAGCCCCAGCATTTT

d_call: TRBD2
clone_size: few
j_call: TRBJ2-5
v_call: TRBV4-1
cdr3_aa: CASGRLALETQYF
cdr3_nt: TGCGCCAGCGGGAGACTAGCTTTGGAGACCCAGTACTTC

d_call: TRBD1
clone_size: many
j_call: TRBJ2-3
v_call: TRBV30
cdr3_aa: CAWSLQGAQYF
cdr3_nt: TGTGCCTGGAGTCTCCAGGGGGCGCAGTATTTT

d_call: TRBD1
clone_size: .
j_call: TRBJ1-2
v_call: TRBV7-9
cdr3_aa: CASSLLGQGAFGYTF
cdr3_nt: TGTGCCAGCAGCTTATTAGGACAGGGGGCTTTTGGCTACACCTTC